This is a list of T cell receptor beta chains from one sample in a study of shared clonotypes between healthy human individuals. Only in-frame clones appear in the TCRdb table, and some are missing; sequencing was by immunoSEQ multiplex PCR. The table includes hundreds of thousands of clones, 73% detected once. Source material: memory CD4+ T cells sorted from blood. Receptors originate from a woman between 25 and 40 years old in good health. The CDR3 runs from the conserved cysteine through the conserved F or W. D genes are given only for firm matches. Where a row states a size, it is once, few, many or the class of an expanded clone; other rows omit it.

d_call: TRBD2
clone_size: -
v_call: TRBV5-4
j_call: TRBJ2-1
cdr3_aa: CASSLGLAGGPNEQFF
cdr3_nt: TGTGCCAGCAGCTTGGGGCTGGCGGGAGGCCCTAATGAGCAGTTCTTC

d_call: -
clone_size: once
v_call: TRBV10-2
j_call: TRBJ1-1
cdr3_aa: CASARTEAFF
cdr3_nt: TGCGCCTCCGCCAGGACTGAAGCTTTCTTT

d_call: -
clone_size: few
v_call: TRBV6-1
j_call: TRBJ1-2
cdr3_aa: CASSELWNYGYTF
cdr3_nt: TGTGCCAGCAGTGAACTATGGAACTATGGCTACACCTTC

d_call: TRBD2
clone_size: many
v_call: TRBV19
j_call: TRBJ2-5
cdr3_aa: CASSPFVGLGVETQYF
cdr3_nt: TGTGCCAGTAGTCCATTCGTCGGACTAGGGGTAGAGACCCAGTACTTC

d_call: -
clone_size: -
v_call: TRBV19
j_call: TRBJ2-3
cdr3_aa: CASSSQITDTQYF
cdr3_nt: TGTGCCAGTAGTTCCCAGATCACAGATACGCAGTATTTT

d_call: TRBD1
clone_size: -
v_call: TRBV5-5
j_call: TRBJ2-6
cdr3_aa: CASRGGQGIPGANVLTF
cdr3_nt: TGTGCCAGCAGGGGCGGACAGGGAATTCCCGGGGCCAACGTCCTGACTTTC

d_call: -
clone_size: -
v_call: TRBV19
j_call: TRBJ1-3
cdr3_aa: CASTGRRSGNTIYF
cdr3_nt: TGTGCCAGTACCGGGAGGAGGTCTGGAAACACCATATATTTT

d_call: TRBD1
clone_size: few
v_call: TRBV11-2
j_call: TRBJ1-2
cdr3_aa: CASSSGQGAIYGYTF
cdr3_nt: TGTGCCAGCAGCTCGGGACAGGGGGCAATCTATGGCTACACCTTC

d_call: TRBD1
clone_size: -
v_call: TRBV5-1
j_call: TRBJ1-1
cdr3_aa: CASSEQGQGAGTEAFF
cdr3_nt: TGCGCCAGCAGCGAACAGGGACAGGGGGCGGGCACTGAAGCTTTCTTT

d_call: TRBD2
clone_size: -
v_call: TRBV23-1
j_call: TRBJ2-1
cdr3_aa: CASSHLSAGGNNEQFF
cdr3_nt: TGCGCCAGCAGTCACCTTTCGGCGGGAGGGAACAATGAGCAGTTCTTC

d_call: TRBD2
clone_size: -
v_call: TRBV27
j_call: TRBJ2-3
cdr3_aa: CASSLLSSGTSTDTQYF
cdr3_nt: TGTGCCAGCAGTTTATTGTCTAGCGGGACTAGCACAGATACGCAGTATTTT

d_call: -
clone_size: few
v_call: TRBV6-6
j_call: TRBJ1-2
cdr3_aa: CASSYTEYYGYTF
cdr3_nt: TGTGCCAGCAGTTACACGGAGTACTATGGCTACACCTTC

d_call: TRBD1
clone_size: -
v_call: TRBV19
j_call: TRBJ1-5
cdr3_aa: CASVSVGQGRIGNQPQHF
cdr3_nt: TGTGCCAGTGTCTCCGTGGGACAGGGACGAATTGGCAATCAGCCCCAGCATTTT

d_call: -
clone_size: -
v_call: TRBV5-1
j_call: TRBJ1-5
cdr3_aa: CASSAGPNQPQHF
cdr3_nt: TGCGCCAGCAGCGCAGGTCCGAATCAGCCCCAGCATTTT

d_call: -
clone_size: -
v_call: TRBV27
j_call: TRBJ2-5
cdr3_aa: CASAEQLQETQYF
cdr3_nt: TGTGCCAGCGCCGAGCAGCTACAAGAGACCCAGTACTTC

d_call: TRBD1
clone_size: -
v_call: TRBV6-5
j_call: TRBJ2-5
cdr3_aa: CASSQRQGETQYF
cdr3_nt: TGTGCCAGCAGTCAAAGACAGGGAGAGACCCAGTACTTC

d_call: TRBD1
clone_size: -
v_call: TRBV28
j_call: TRBJ1-2
cdr3_aa: CASSSPAPGTGGYGYTF
cdr3_nt: TGTGCCAGCAGTTCCCCAGCCCCCGGGACAGGGGGATATGGCTACACCTTC

d_call: TRBD2
clone_size: few
v_call: TRBV7-2
j_call: TRBJ2-3
cdr3_aa: CASSFSGTSGTDTQYF
cdr3_nt: TGTGCCAGCAGCTTTTCCGGGACTAGCGGCACAGATACGCAGTATTTT

d_call: -
clone_size: -
v_call: TRBV11-2
j_call: TRBJ2-7
cdr3_aa: CASTLGTSYEQYF
cdr3_nt: TGTGCCAGCACCCTCGGGACCTCCTACGAGCAGTACTTC

d_call: -
clone_size: -
v_call: TRBV30
j_call: TRBJ2-3
cdr3_aa: CAWSVGWGDTQYF
cdr3_nt: TGTGCCTGGAGTGTAGGGTGGGGAGATACGCAGTATTTT

d_call: -
clone_size: -
v_call: TRBV5-1
j_call: TRBJ2-1
cdr3_aa: CASSRDTHSYNEQFF
cdr3_nt: TGCGCCAGCAGCAGGGACACACACTCCTACAATGAGCAGTTCTTC

d_call: -
clone_size: few
v_call: TRBV2
j_call: TRBJ2-7
cdr3_aa: CASSGLSRSSYEQYF
cdr3_nt: TGTGCCAGCAGTGGACTCAGTAGGAGCTCCTACGAGCAGTACTTC

d_call: TRBD2
clone_size: once
v_call: TRBV7-9
j_call: TRBJ2-7
cdr3_aa: CASSLEGSGNTYEQYF
cdr3_nt: TGTGCCAGCAGCTTAGAAGGTAGCGGGAATACCTACGAGCAGTACTTC

d_call: -
clone_size: -
v_call: TRBV7-9
j_call: TRBJ1-2
cdr3_aa: CASSRGTFVYGYTF
cdr3_nt: TGTGCCAGCAGCCGCGGGACATTCGTCTATGGCTACACCTTC

d_call: -
clone_size: -
v_call: TRBV18
j_call: TRBJ1-2
cdr3_aa: CASSGEEHGYTF
cdr3_nt: TGTGCCAGCTCCGGGGAAGAGCATGGCTACACCTTC

d_call: TRBD1
clone_size: -
v_call: TRBV7-3
j_call: TRBJ1-1
cdr3_aa: CASSRQGGNTEAFF
cdr3_nt: TGTGCCAGCAGTCGCCAGGGGGGGAACACTGAAGCTTTCTTT

d_call: -
clone_size: few
v_call: TRBV19
j_call: TRBJ1-2
cdr3_aa: CAGAEINYGYTF
cdr3_nt: TGTGCCGGGGCGGAAATTAACTATGGCTACACCTTC

d_call: -
clone_size: -
v_call: TRBV9
j_call: TRBJ2-7
cdr3_aa: CASSKSREITYEQYF
cdr3_nt: TGTGCCAGCAGCAAGTCCCGGGAGATCACCTACGAGCAGTACTTC

d_call: -
clone_size: -
v_call: TRBV18
j_call: TRBJ1-1
cdr3_aa: CASSPQTANTEAFF
cdr3_nt: TGTGCCAGCTCACCCCAGACGGCGAACACTGAAGCTTTCTTT

d_call: TRBD2
clone_size: few
v_call: TRBV2
j_call: TRBJ2-1
cdr3_aa: CASNFLAGGPDEQFF
cdr3_nt: TGTGCCAGCAATTTCCTAGCGGGAGGGCCCGATGAGCAGTTCTTC

d_call: TRBD2
clone_size: -
v_call: TRBV11-2
j_call: TRBJ2-3
cdr3_aa: CASSRSLAGMSTDTQYF
cdr3_nt: TGTGCCAGCAGCCGGTCGTTAGCGGGGATGAGCACAGATACGCAGTATTTT

d_call: -
clone_size: -
v_call: TRBV30
j_call: TRBJ2-1
cdr3_aa: CAWSDWVSSYNEQFF
cdr3_nt: TGTGCCTGGAGTGATTGGGTCAGCTCCTACAATGAGCAGTTCTTC

d_call: TRBD1
clone_size: -
v_call: TRBV5-1
j_call: TRBJ2-3
cdr3_aa: CASSSGTGSTDTQYF
cdr3_nt: TGCGCCAGCAGCTCCGGGACAGGGAGTACAGATACGCAGTATTTT

d_call: TRBD1
clone_size: -
v_call: TRBV4-1
j_call: TRBJ2-3
cdr3_aa: CASSQEEDRAGYF
cdr3_nt: TGCGCCAGCAGCCAAGAGGAGGACAGGGCGGGGTATTTT

d_call: -
clone_size: -
v_call: TRBV2
j_call: TRBJ1-1
cdr3_aa: CASSESGYKAFF
cdr3_nt: TGTGCCAGCAGTGAATCTGGGTACAAGGCTTTCTTT

d_call: -
clone_size: few
v_call: TRBV5-1
j_call: TRBJ2-1
cdr3_aa: CASVPEGADEQFF
cdr3_nt: TGCGCCAGCGTGCCGGAGGGCGCCGATGAGCAGTTCTTC

d_call: -
clone_size: -
v_call: TRBV13
j_call: TRBJ2-7
cdr3_aa: CASSLRPGEEQYF
cdr3_nt: TGTGCCAGCAGCTTAAGGCCGGGTGAGGAGCAGTACTTC

d_call: -
clone_size: -
v_call: TRBV6-6
j_call: TRBJ2-7
cdr3_aa: CASTSWTGGSYEQYF
cdr3_nt: TGTGCCAGCACTTCTTGGACTGGGGGCTCCTACGAGCAGTACTTC

d_call: TRBD2
clone_size: -
v_call: TRBV28
j_call: TRBJ2-2
cdr3_aa: CATAGGGNTGELFF
cdr3_nt: TGTGCCACCGCGGGGGGGGGCAACACCGGGGAGCTGTTTTTT

d_call: -
clone_size: -
v_call: TRBV5-1
j_call: TRBJ2-1
cdr3_aa: CASSAGSTNEQFF
cdr3_nt: TGCGCCAGCAGCGCGGGGTCAACCAATGAGCAGTTCTTC

d_call: -
clone_size: -
v_call: TRBV28
j_call: TRBJ1-1
cdr3_aa: CASSLSGGGTEAFF
cdr3_nt: TGTGCCAGCAGTTTATCCGGGGGCGGAACTGAAGCTTTCTTT

d_call: -
clone_size: -
v_call: TRBV19
j_call: TRBJ1-2
cdr3_aa: CASSISDGAYGYTF
cdr3_nt: TGTGCCAGTAGTATATCCGATGGGGCTTATGGCTACACCTTC

d_call: -
clone_size: -
v_call: TRBV27
j_call: TRBJ2-1
cdr3_aa: CASRKNRAESYNEQFF
cdr3_nt: TGTGCCAGCAGAAAGAACAGAGCGGAGAGTTACAATGAGCAGTTCTTC

d_call: TRBD1
clone_size: -
v_call: TRBV7-6
j_call: TRBJ2-1
cdr3_aa: CASSIGTGDYNEQFF
cdr3_nt: TGTGCCAGCAGCATCGGGACAGGGGACTACAATGAGCAGTTCTTC

d_call: TRBD1
clone_size: once
v_call: TRBV2
j_call: TRBJ2-6
cdr3_aa: CAITGTASSGANVLTF
cdr3_nt: TGTGCCATTACCGGGACAGCGAGCTCTGGGGCCAACGTCCTGACTTTC